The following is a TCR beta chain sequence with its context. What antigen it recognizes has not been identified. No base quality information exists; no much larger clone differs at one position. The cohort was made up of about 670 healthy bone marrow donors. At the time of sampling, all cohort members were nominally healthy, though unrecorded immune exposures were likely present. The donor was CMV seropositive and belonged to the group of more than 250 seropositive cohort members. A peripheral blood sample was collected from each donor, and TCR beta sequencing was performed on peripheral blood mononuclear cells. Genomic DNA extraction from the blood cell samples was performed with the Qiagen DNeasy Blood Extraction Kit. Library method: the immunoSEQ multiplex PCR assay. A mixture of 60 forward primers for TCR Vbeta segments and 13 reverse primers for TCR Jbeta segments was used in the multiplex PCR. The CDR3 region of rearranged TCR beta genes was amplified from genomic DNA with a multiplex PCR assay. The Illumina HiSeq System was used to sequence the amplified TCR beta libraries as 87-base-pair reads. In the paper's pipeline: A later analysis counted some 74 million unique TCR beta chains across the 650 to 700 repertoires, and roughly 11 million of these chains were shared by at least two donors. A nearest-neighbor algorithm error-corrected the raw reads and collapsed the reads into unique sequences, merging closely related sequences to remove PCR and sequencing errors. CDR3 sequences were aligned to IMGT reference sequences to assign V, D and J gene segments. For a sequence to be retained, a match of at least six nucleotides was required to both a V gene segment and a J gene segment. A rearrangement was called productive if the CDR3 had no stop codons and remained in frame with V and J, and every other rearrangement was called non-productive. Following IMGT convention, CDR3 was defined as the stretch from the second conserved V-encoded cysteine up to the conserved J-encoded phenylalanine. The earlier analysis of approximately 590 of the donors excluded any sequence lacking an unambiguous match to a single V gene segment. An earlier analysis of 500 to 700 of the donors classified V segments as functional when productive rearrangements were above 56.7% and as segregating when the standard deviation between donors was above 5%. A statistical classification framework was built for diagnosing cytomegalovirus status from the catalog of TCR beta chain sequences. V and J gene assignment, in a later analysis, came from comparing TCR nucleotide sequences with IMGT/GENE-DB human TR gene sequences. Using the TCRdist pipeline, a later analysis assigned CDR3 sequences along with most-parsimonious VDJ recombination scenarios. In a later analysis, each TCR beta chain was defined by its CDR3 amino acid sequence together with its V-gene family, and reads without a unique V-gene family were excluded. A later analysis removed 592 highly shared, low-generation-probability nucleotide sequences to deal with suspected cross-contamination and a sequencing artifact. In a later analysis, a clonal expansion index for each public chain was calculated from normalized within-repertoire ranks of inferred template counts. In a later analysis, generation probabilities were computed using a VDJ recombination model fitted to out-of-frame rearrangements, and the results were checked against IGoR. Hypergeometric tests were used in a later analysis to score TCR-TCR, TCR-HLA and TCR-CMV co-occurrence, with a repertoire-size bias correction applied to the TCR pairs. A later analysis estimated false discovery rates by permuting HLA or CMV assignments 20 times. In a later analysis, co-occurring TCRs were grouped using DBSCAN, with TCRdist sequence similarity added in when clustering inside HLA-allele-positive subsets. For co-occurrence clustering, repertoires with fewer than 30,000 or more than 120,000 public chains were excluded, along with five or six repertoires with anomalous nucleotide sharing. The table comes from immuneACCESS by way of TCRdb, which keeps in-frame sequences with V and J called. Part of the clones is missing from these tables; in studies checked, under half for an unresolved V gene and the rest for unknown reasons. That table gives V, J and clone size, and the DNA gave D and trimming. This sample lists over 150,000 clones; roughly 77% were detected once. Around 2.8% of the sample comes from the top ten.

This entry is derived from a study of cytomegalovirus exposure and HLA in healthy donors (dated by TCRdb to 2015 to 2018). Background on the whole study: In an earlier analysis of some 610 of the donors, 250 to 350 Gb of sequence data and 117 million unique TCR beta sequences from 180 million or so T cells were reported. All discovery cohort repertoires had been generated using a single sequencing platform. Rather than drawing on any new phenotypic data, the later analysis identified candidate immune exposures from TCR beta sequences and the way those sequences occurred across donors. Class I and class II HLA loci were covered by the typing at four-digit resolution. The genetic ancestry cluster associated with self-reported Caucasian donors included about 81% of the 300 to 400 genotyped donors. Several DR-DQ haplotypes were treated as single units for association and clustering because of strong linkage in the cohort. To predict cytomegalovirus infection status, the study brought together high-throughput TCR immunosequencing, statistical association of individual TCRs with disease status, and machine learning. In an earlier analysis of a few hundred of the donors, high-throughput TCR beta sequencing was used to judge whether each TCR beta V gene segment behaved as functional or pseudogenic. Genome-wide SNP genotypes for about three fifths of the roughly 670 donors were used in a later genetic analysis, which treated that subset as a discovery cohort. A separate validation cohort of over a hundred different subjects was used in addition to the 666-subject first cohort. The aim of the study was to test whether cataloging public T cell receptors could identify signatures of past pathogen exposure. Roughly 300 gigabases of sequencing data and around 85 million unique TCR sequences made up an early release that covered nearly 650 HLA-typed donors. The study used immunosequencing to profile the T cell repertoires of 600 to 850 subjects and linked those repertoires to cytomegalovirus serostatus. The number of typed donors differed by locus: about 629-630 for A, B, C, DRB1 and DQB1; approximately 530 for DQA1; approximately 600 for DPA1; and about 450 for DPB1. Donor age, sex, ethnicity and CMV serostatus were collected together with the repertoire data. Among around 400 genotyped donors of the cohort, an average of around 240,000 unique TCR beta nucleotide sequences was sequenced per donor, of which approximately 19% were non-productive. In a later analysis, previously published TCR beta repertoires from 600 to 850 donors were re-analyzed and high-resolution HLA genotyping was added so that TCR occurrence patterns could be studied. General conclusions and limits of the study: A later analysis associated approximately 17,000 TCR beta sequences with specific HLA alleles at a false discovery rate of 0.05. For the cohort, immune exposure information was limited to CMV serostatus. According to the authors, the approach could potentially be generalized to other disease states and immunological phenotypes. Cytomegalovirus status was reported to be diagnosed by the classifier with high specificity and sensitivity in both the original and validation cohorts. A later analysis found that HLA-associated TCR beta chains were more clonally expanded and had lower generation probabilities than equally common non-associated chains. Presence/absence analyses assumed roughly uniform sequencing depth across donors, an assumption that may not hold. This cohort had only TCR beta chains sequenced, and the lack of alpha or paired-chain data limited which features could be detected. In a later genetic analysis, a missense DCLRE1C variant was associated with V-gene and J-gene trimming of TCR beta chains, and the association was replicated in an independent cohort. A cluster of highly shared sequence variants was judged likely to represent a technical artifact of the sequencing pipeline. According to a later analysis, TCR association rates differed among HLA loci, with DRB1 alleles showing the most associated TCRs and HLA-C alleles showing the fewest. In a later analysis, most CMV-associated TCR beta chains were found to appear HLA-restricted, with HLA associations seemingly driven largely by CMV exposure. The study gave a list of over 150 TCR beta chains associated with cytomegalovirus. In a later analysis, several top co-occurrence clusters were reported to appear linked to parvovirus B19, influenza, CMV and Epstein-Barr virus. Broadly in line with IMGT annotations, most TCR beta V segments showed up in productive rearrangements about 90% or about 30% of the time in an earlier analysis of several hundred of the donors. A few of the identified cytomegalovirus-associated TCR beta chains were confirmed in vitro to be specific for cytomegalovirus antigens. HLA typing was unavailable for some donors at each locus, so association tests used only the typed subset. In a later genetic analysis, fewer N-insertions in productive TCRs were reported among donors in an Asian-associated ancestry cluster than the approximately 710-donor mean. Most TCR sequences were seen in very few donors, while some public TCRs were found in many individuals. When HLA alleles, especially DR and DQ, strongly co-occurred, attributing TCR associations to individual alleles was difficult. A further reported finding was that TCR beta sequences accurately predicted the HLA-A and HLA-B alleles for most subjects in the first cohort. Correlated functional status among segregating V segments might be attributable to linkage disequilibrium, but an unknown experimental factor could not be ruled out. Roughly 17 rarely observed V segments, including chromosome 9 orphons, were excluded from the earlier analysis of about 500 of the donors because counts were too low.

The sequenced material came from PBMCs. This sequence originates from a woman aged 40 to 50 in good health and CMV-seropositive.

Read as DNA, the sequence is TGTGCCAGCAGCCACAGCTCCTACGAGCAGTACTTC. Its amino acids are CASSHSSYEQYF. The chain is encoded by TRBV21-1 joined to TRBJ2-7; TRBD1 is the table's D call, not checked against the DNA. TRBV21-1 is given as a pseudogene. The CDR3 sequence holds 12 residues, the cysteine and phenylalanine included. The DNA shown is the 36-base CDR3, in frame from base 1.